This T cell receptor beta chain was retrieved from a study of shared clonotypes between healthy human individuals. The V gene's germline CDR1 is MNHNS and CDR2 SASEGT. The CDR3 sequence is 16 residues long. The germline V and J ends were trimmed by 3 bases and 2 bases, with 17 bases remaining between them. The data were produced by immunoSEQ multiplex PCR, yet TCRdb's version contains in-frame clones alone and is incomplete. Of about 480,000 clones in the sample, roughly 78% are singletons; the top ten hold around 13%. The TCR originated in a woman in her 40s in good health. Some clones in this sample may be carry-over from other donors' samples. The sequenced sample was PBMCs. The chain joins TRBV6-1 to TRBJ2-7; D is unresolved. CDR3 region: CASSDLTAYIPYEQYF. The CDR3 DNA follows: TGTGCCAGCAGTGATCTAACAGCTTACATTCCCTACGAGCAGTACTTC.